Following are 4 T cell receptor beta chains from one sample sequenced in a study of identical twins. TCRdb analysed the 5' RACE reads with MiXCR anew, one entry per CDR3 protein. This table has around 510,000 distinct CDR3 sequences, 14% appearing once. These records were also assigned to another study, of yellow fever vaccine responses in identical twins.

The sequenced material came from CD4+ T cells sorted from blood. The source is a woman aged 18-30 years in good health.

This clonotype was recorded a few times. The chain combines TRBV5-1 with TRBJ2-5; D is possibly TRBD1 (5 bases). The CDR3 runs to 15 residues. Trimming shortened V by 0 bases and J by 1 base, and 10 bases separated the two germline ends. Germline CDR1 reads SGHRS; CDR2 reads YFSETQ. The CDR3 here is CASSLGRTTQETQYF. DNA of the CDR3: TGCGCCAGCAGCTTGGGACGGACAACCCAAGAGACCCAGTACTTC.

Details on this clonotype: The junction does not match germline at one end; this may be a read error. The CDR3 nucleotides are TGCGCCAGCAGCCAAGGACAGGGCCGTGGAGATACGCAGTGTTTT. Translation: CASSQGQGRGDTQCF. The chain links TRBV4-3 to TRBJ2-3; 7 bases agree with TRBD1. The V gene's germline CDR1 is LGHNA and CDR2 YSLEER. The CDR3 is 15 residues long.

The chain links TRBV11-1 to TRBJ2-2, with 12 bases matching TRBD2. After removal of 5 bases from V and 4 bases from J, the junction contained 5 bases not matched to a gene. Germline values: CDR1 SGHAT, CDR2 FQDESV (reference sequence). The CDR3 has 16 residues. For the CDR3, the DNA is TGTGCCAGCAGCAGACCGGGACTAGCGGGCACCGGGGAGCTGTTTTTT. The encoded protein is CASSRPGLAGTGELFF.

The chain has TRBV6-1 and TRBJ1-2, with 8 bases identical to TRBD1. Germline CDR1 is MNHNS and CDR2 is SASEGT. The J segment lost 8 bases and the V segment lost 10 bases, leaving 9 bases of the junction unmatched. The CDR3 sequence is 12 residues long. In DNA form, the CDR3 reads TGTGCCACGGCGACAGGGGTAGAAGGCTACACCTTC. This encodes CATATGVEGYTF.